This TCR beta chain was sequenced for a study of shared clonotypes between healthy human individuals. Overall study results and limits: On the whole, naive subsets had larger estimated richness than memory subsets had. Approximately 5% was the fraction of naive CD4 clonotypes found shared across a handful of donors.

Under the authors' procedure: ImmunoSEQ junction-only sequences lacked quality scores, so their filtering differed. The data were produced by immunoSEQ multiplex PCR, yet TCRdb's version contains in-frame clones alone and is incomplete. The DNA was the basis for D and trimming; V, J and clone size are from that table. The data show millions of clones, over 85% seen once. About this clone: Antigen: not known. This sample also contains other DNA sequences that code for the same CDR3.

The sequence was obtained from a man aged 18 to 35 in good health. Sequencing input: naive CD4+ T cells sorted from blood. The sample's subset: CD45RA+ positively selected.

The CDR3 spells CASSQDWGSYNEQFF. DNA of the CDR3: TGCGCCAGCAGCCAAGATTGGGGTAGCTACAATGAGCAGTTCTTC. V and J are TRBV4-1 and TRBJ2-1; no clear D gene. Per the germline V gene, CDR1 is MGHRA and CDR2 is YSYEKL. CDR3 size: 15 residues. Trimming cost V 0 bases and J 3 bases, with 9 bases left between them.